This T cell receptor beta chain originates from a study of neoadjuvant anti-PD-1 for oral cavity cancer. Measured with immunoSEQ multiplex PCR; TCRdb has only the in-frame clones, and not every one. The table shows 30,000 to 40,000 clones, with around 87% occurring only once. Germline CDR1 reads SQVTM; CDR2 reads ANQGSEA. CDR3 length: 13 residues. With V trimmed by 6 bases and J by 3 bases, 6 bases remained unmatched. Study-wide results and limits: Higher pretreatment Treg/Th17 ratios tracked higher pretreatment blood clonality.

Concerning this clone itself: No antigen is known for it.

The sequenced sample was PBMCs, obtained before nivolumab (anti-PD-1) treatment. The receptor was isolated from a person aged 35 to 85 with oral cavity squamous cell carcinoma. The chain combines TRBV29-1 with TRBJ2-3, with 7 bases identical to TRBD2. As DNA, the CDR3 is TGCAGCGTATTACGCGGGGGAACAGATACGCAGTATTTT. Translating gives CSVLRGGTDTQYF.